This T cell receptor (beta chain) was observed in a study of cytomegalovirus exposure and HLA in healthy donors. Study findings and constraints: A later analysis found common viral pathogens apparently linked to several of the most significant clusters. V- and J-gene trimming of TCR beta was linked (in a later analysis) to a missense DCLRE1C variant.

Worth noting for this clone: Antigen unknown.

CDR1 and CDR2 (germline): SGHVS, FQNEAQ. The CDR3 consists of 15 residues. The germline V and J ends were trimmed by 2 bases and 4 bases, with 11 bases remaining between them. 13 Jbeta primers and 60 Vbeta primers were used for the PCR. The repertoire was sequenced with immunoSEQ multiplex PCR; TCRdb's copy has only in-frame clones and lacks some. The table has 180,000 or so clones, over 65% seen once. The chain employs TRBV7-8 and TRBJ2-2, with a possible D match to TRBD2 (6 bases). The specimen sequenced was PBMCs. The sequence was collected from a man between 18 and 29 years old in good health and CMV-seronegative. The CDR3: CASSLTSWATGELFF. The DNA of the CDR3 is TGTGCCAGCAGCTTAACTAGCTGGGCCACCGGGGAGCTGTTTTTT. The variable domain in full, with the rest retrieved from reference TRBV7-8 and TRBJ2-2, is GAGVSQSPRYKVAKRGQDVALRCDPISGHVSLFWYQQALGQGPEFLTYFQNEAQLDKSGLPSDRFFAERPEGSVSTLKIQRTQQEDSAVYLCASSLTSWATGELFFGEGSRLTVL.